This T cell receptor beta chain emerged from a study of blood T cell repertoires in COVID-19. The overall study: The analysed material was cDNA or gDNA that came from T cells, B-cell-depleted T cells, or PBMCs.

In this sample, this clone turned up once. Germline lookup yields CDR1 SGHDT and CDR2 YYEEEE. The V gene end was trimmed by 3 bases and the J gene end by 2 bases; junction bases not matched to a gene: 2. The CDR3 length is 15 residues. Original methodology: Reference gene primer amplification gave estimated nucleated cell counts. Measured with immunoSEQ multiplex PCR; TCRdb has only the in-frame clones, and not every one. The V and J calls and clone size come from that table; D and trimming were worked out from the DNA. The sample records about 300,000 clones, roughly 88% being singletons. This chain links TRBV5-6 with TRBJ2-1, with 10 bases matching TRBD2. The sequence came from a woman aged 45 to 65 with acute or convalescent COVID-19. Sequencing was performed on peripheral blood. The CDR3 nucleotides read TGTGCCAGCAGCTCCGGACTAGCGGCCTACAATGAGCAGTTCTTC. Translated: CASSSGLAAYNEQFF. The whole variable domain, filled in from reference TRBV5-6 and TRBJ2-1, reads DAGVTQSPTHLIKTRGQQVTLRCSPKSGHDTVSWYQQALGQGPQFIFQYYEEEERQRGNFPDRFSGHQFPNYSSELNVNALLLGDSALYLCASSSGLAAYNEQFFGPGTRLTVL.